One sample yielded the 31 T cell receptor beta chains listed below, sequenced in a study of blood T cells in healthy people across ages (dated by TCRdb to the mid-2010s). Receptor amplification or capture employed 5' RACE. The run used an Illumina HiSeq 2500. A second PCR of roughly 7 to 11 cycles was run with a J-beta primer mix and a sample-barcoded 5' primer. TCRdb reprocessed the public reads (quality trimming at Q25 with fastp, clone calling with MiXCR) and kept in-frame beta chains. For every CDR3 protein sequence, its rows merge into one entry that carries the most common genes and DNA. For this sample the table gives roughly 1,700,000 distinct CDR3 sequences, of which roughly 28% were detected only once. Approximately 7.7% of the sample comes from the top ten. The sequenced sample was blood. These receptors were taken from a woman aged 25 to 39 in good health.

As DNA, the CDR3 is TGTGCCAGCAGCCGAGACAGGGGGCGCGGTGAGCAGTTCTTC. Encoded protein: CASSRDRGRGEQFF. V is TRBV6-5 and J is TRBJ2-1; the match to TRBD1 covers 10 bases. Trimming cost V 6 bases and J 9 bases; bases outside gene matches: 8. Germline CDR1 is MNHEY and CDR2 is SVGAGI. The CDR3 has 14 amino acids.

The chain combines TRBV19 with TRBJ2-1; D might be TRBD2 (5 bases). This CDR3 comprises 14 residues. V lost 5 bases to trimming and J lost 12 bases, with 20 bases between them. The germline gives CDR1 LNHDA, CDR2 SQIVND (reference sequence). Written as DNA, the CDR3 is TGTGCCAGTAGTCCGACGGGTCGGGATCGGGGGCAGTTCTTC. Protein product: CASSPTGRDRGQFF. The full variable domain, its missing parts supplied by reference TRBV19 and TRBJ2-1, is DGGITQSPKYLFRKEGQNVTLSCEQNLNHDAMYWYRQDPGQGLRLIYYSQIVNDFQKGDIAEGYSVSREKKESFPLTVTSAQKNPTAFYLCASSPTGRDRGQFFGPGTRLTVL.

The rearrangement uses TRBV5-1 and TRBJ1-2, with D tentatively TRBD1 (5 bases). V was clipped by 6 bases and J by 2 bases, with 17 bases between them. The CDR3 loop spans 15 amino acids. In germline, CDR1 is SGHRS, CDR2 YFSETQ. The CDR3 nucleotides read TGCGCCAGCATCCCCGGGGACGTCCCCAACTATGGCTACACCTTC. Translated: CASIPGDVPNYGYTF.

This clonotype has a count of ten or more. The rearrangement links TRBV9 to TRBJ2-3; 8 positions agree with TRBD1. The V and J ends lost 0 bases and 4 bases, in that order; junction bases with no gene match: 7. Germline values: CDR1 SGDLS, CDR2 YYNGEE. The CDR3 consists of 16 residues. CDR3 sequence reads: CASSVAAGGVSDTQYF. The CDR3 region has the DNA TGTGCCAGCAGCGTAGCGGCAGGGGGCGTATCAGATACGCAGTATTTT. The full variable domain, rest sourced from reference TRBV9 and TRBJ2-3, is DSGVTQTPKHLITATGQRVTLRCSPRSGDLSVYWYQQSLDQGLQFLIQYYNGEERAKGNILERFSAQQFPDLHSELNLSSLELGDSALYFCASSVAAGGVSDTQYFGPGTRLTVL.

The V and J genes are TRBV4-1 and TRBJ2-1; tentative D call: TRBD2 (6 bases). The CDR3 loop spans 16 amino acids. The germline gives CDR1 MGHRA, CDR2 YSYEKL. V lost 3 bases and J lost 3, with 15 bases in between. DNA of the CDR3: TGCGCCAGCAGCCATCAAAGCGGGTCCTTCTACAATGAGCAGTTCTTC. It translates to CASSHQSGSFYNEQFF.

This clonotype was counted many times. The CDR3 coding sequence is TGTGCCAGCAGTTTTCAGGTTTATGGCTATGGCTACACCTTC. It yields the protein CASSFQVYGYGYTF. The V gene is TRBV12-3 or TRBV12-4, the J gene TRBJ1-2; D gene ambiguous. The CDR3 runs 14 residues. The V end was cut by 3 bases, the J end by 4 bases, with 12 bases between.

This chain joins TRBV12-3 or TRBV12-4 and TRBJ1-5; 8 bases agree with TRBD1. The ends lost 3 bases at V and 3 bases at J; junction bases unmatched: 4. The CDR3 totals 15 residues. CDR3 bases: TGTGCCAGCAGTTTCGGACAGGGTCTCAATCAGCCCCAGCATTTT. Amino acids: CASSFGQGLNQPQHF.

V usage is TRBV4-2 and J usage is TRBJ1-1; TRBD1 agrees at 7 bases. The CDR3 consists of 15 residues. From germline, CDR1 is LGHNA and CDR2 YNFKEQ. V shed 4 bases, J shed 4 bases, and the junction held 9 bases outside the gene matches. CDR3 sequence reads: CASSPQGGGGTEAFF. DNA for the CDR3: TGTGCCAGCAGCCCCCAGGGAGGGGGCGGCACTGAAGCTTTCTTT.

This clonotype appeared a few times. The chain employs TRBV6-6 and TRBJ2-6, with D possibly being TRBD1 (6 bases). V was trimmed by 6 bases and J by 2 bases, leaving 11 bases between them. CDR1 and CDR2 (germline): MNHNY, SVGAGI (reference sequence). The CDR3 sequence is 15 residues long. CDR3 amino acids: CASRRQETGANVLTF. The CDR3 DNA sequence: TGTGCCAGCAGGAGACAGGAAACTGGGGCCAACGTCCTGACTTTC.

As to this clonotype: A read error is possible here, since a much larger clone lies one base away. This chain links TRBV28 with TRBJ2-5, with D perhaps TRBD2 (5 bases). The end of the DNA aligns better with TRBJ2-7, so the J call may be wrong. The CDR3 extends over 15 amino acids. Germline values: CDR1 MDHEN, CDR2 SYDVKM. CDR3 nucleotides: TGTGCCAGCAGTTTGAGGGCGGCAGAGCGCTACGAGCAGTACTTC. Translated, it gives CASSLRAAERYEQYF.

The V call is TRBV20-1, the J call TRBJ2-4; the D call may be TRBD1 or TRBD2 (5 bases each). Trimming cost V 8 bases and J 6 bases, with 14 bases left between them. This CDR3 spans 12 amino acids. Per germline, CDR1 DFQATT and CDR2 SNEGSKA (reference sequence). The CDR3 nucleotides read TGCAGTACCGGGGACGCAAGAAACATTCAGTACTTC. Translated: CSTGDARNIQYF.

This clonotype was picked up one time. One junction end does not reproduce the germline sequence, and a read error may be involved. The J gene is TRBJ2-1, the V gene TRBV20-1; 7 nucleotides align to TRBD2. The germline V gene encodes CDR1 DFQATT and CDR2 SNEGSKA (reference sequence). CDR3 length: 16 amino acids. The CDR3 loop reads CSARRAGGDSYNELFF. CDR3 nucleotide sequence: TGCAGTGCTAGAAGGGCTGGGGGGGACTCCTACAATGAGCTGTTCTTC.

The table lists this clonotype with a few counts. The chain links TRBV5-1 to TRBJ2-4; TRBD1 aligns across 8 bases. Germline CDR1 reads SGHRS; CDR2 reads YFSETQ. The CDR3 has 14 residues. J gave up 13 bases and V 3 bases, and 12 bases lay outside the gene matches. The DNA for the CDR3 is TGCGCCAGCAGCTCCCGGGACAGGCCAGAAGGGCAGTACTTC. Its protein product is CASSSRDRPEGQYF.

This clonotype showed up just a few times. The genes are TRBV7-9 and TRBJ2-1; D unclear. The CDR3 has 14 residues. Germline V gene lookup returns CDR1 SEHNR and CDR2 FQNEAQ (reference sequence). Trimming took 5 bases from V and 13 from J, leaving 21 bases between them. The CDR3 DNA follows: TGTGCCAGCAGCATACAGAGGAATAAAGAGACCCAGTTCTTC. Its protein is CASSIQRNKETQFF.

CDR3: CASSQAHSSYNEQFF. The CDR3 DNA reads TGTGCCAGCAGCCAGGCACACAGCTCCTACAATGAGCAGTTCTTC. This chain uses TRBV11-3 with TRBJ2-1; D remains unclear. Germline V gene lookup returns CDR1 SGHNT and CDR2 YENEEA. This CDR3 contains 15 residues. V was cut by 5 bases and J by 0 bases, with 11 bases left in between.

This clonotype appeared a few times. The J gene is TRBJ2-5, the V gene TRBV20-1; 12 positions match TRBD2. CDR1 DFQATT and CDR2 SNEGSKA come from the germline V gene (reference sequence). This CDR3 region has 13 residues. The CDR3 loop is CSAPGTSGETQYF. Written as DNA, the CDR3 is TGCAGCGCACCCGGGACTAGCGGGGAGACCCAGTACTTC.

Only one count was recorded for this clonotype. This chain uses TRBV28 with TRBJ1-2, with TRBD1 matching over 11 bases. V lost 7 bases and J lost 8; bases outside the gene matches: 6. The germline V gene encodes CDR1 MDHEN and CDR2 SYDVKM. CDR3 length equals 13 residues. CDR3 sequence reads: CASTDRGPRGYTF. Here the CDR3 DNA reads TGTGCCAGCACGGACAGGGGGCCGCGGGGCTACACCTTC.

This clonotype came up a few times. The CDR3 sequence is CASSFEFRETQYF. The CDR3 coding sequence is TGTGCCAGCAGCTTTGAGTTTCGAGAGACCCAGTACTTC. The chain employs TRBV7-7 and TRBJ2-5; D not resolved. This CDR3 comprises 13 residues. Trimming left V 3 bases short and J 4 bases short, with 9 bases between. Germline V gene lookup returns CDR1 SSHAT and CDR2 FNYEAQ (reference sequence).

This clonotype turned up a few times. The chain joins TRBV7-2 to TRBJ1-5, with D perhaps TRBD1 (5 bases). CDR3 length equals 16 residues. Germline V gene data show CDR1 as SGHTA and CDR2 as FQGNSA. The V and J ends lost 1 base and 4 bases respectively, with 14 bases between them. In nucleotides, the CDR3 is TGTGCCAGCAGCTTAGTATGGACAACGGTTAATCAGCCCCAGCATTTT. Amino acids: CASSLVWTTVNQPQHF. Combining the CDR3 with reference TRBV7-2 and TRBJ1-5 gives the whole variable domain GAGVSQSPSNKVTEKGKDVELRCDPISGHTALYWYRQSLGQGLEFLIYFQGNSAPDKSGLPSDRFSAERTGGSVSTLTIQRTQQEDSAVYLCASSLVWTTVNQPQHFGDGTRLSIL.

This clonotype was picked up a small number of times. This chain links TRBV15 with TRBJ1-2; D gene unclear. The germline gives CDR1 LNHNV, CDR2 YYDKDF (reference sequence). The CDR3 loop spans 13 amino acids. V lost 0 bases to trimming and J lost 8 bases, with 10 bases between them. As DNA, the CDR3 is TGTGCCACCAGCAGAGATCCCCTACAGGGCTACACCTTC. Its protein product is CATSRDPLQGYTF.

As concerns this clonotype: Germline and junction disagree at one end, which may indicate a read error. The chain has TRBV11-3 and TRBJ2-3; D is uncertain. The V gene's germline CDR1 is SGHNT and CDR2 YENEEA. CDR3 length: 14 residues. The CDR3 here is CASSERRGADAQYF. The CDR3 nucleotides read TGTGCCAGCAGCGAAAGACGAGGCGCAGATGCGCAGTATTTT. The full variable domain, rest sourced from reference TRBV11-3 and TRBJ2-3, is EAGVVQSPRYKIIEKKQPVAFWCNPISGHNTLYWYLQNLGQGPELLIRYENEEAVDDSQLPKDRFSAERLKGVDSTLKIQPAELGDSAVYLCASSERRGADAQYFGPGTRLTVL.

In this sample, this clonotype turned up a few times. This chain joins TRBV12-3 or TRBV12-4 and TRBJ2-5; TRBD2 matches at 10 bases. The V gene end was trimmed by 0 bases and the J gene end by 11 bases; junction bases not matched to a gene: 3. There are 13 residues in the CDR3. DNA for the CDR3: TGTGCCAGCAGTTTAGCAGCGGGGGGGTGGCAGTACTTC. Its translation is CASSLAAGGWQYF.

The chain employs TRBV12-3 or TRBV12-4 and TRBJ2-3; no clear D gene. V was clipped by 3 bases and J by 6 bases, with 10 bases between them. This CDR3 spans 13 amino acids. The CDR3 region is CASSFMGSDTQYF. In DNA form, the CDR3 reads TGTGCCAGCAGTTTCATGGGGTCCGATACGCAGTATTTT.

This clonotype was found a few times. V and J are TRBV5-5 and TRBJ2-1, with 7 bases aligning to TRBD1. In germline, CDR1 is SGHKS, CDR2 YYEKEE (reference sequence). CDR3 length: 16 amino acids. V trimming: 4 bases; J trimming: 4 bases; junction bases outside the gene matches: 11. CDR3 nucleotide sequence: TGTGCCAGCAGCCGGCAGACAGGGCTAAATTACAATGAGCAGTTCTTC. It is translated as CASSRQTGLNYNEQFF.

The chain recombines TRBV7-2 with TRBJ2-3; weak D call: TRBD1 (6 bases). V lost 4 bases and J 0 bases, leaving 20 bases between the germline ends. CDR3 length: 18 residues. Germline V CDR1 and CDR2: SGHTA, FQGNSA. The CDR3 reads CASSSRNRVRSSTDTQYF. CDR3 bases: TGTGCCAGCAGCTCGCGCAACAGGGTTAGGAGTAGCACAGATACGCAGTATTTT.

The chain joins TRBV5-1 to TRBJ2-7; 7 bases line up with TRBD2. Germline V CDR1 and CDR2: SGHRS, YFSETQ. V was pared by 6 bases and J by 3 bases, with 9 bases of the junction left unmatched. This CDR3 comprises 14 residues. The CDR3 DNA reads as TGCGCCAGCACCCTGGGGGGGGAAAACTACGAGCAGTACTTC. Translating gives CASTLGGENYEQYF. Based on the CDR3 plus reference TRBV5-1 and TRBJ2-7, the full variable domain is KAGVTQTPRYLIKTRGQQVTLSCSPISGHRSVSWYQQTPGQGLQFLFEYFSETQRNKGNFPGRFSGRQFSNSRSEMNVSTLELGDSALYLCASTLGGENYEQYFGPGTRLTVT.

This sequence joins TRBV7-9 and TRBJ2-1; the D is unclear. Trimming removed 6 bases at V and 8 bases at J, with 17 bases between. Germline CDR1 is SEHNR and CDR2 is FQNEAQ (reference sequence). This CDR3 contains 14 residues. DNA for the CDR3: TGTGCCAGCAGGGTAGAGGCAGTGTCGGATGAGCAGTTCTTC. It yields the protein CASRVEAVSDEQFF.

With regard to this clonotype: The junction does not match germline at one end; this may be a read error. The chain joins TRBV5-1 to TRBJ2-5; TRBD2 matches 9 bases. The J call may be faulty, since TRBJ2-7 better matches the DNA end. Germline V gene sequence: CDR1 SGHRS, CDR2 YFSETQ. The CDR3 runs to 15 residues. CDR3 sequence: CAGSLGGTSNDEQYF. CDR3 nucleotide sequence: TGCGCCGGCAGCTTGGGGGGGACTAGCAACGACGAGCAGTACTTC.

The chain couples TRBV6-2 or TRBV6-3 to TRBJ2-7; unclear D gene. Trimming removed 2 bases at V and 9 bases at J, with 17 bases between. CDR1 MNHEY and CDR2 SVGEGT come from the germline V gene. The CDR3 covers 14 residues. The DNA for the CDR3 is TGTGCCAGCAGTTACGAAACCTCTCCTCCATGGCAGTACTTC. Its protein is CASSYETSPPWQYF.

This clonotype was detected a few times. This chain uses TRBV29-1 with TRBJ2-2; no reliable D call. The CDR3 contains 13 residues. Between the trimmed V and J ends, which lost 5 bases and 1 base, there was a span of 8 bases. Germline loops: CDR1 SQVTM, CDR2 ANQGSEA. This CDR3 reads CSVWFRNTGELFF. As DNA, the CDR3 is TGCAGCGTTTGGTTCCGGAACACCGGGGAGCTGTTTTTT.

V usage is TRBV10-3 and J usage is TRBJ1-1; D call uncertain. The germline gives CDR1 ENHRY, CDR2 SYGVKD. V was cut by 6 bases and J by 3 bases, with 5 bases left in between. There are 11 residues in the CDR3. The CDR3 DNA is TGTGCCATCAGGTCTCACACTGAAGCTTTCTTT. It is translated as CAIRSHTEAFF.